This is a list of T cell receptor beta chains from one sample in a study of T cell changes during pregnancy in multiple sclerosis. Sequencing used immunoSEQ multiplex PCR; TCRdb keeps in-frame clones, though not all of them. The sample records tens of thousands of clones, 90% to 95% being singletons. Here the sequenced sample was CD4+ T cells from peripheral blood mononuclear cells, taken in the first trimester of pregnancy. The receptors shown here come from a female donor with multiple sclerosis, enrolled in a pregnancy study. The CDR3 runs from the conserved cysteine through the conserved F or W. For some rows the clone size is stated as once, few or many, or as a class when expanded; others skip it.

clone_size v_call cdr3_aa
NA TRBV5-1 CASSLVRDTEAFF
NA TRBV9 CASSVRPGNTIYF
NA TRBV19 CASSIDPTGSLYVTEAFF
NA TRBV4-2 CASSQGAGGPFSTDTQYF
few TRBV25-1 CASRGTGGRTGELFF
NA TRBV30 CAWTLGEETQYF
NA TRBV7-7 CASSRSPSSTDTQYF
NA TRBV7-6 CVSSSRRAGRTEAFF
NA TRBV6-5 CASTHWETQYF
NA TRBV7-3 CASSFPGQGHSGELFF
NA TRBV2 CASRGNRTPYQPQHF
few TRBV30 CAWSVTGLEKLFF
NA TRBV10-3 CAIRTGTSDGQAFF
NA TRBV9 CASSELITGEGTQYF
NA TRBV4-3 CASSQDAQLNTGELFF
NA TRBV9 CASSPEAFSSYEQYF
few TRBV30 CAWSETGRGRNTEAFF
NA TRBV18 CASSPGGSGNIQYF
once TRBV5-1 CASTLTDRFYGYTF
NA TRBV25-1 CASSEHHRGDGYTF
NA TRBV5-1 CASSLGTGNDITNEKLFF
NA TRBV5-4 CASRADAGSYNSPLHF
NA TRBV6-1 CASSAGNYGYTF
NA TRBV5-6 CASSLVDKNTGELFF
NA TRBV4-1 CASSQLDLFANTGELFF
NA TRBV2 CASSVSGQANQPQHF
NA TRBV10-3 CAISESGRGRAGANVLTF
NA TRBV7-2 CASSTRTGGGQPQHF
NA TRBV15 CATSRSGTLSYSNQPQHF
NA TRBV18 CASSPIAGIPLETQYF
NA TRBV5-1 CASREQTNTGELFF
NA TRBV5-8 CASSLYKRGDTDTQYF
once TRBV5-4 CASSLGFSGGTDTQYF
NA TRBV7-3 CASSFESQGSKAFF
few TRBV7-2 CASSPDRGEKLFF
NA TRBV7-9 CASSRTGGQGYYGYTF
NA TRBV18 CASSPGTDNGYTF
NA TRBV19 CASSMNRVDNQPQHF
NA TRBV4-3 CASSQAYTGDGAFF
NA TRBV7-9 CASSLLAEGSTQYF
NA TRBV9 CASSVRQGALADTQYF
NA TRBV11-2 CASSQQGGGGNTIYF
NA TRBV6-6 CASSPGQGDNQPQHF